This T cell receptor beta chain was found in a study of T cells in localized non-small cell lung cancer. TCRdb's copy holds only in-frame clones and misses some; the assay was immunoSEQ multiplex PCR. The sample includes 70,000 to 90,000 clones, 70% to 90% of them seen just once. Germline CDR1 and CDR2: ENHRY and SYGVKD. The CDR3 loop spans 12 amino acids. V gave up 6 bases and J gave up 1 base, with 7 bases separating them. This clone has more than one count but fewer than ten. The rearrangement uses TRBV10-3 and TRBJ2-7, with D uncertain. The receptor's source is a female donor aged 60 or older with stage I lung adenocarcinoma. The specimen was peripheral blood, collected before any cancer treatment. The CDR3 bases are TGTGCCATCAGGGACCCTTCCTACGAGCAGTACTTC. This sequence encodes CAIRDPSYEQYF.